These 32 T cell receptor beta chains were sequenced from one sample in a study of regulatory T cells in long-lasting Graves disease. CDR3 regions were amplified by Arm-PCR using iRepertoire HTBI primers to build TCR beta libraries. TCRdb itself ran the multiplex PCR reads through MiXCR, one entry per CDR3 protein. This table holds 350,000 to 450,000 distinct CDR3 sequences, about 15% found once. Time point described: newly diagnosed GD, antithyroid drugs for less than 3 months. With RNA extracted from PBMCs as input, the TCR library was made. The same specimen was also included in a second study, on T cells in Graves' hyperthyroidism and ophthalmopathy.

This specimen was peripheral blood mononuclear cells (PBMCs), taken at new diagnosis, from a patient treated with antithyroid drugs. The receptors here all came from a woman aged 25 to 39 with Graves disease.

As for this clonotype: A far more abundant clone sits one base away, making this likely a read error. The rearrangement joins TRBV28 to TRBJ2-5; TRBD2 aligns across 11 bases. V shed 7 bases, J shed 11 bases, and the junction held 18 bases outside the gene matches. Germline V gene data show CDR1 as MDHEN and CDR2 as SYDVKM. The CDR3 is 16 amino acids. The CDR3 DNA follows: TGTGCCAGCATCCCATCCCAGGGACTAGCGGACAATGAGCAGTACTTC. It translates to CASIPSQGLADNEQYF.

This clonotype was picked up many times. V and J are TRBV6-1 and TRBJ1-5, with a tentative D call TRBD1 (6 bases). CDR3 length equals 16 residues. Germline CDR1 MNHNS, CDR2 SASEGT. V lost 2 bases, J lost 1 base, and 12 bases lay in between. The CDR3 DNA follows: TGTGCCAGCAGTGAACAGGGGTGGGAGAGCAATCAGCCCCAGCATTTT. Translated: CASSEQGWESNQPQHF.

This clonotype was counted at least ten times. The CDR3 nucleotides read TGCGCCAGCAGCTTGGAGGCTAGCGTAGATACGCAGTATTTT. As protein: CASSLEASVDTQYF. The chain is built from TRBV5-1 and TRBJ2-3, with a weak D call TRBD2 (6 bases). V dropped 0 bases and J dropped 5 bases, with 10 bases sitting between them. Germline assignment: CDR1 SGHRS and CDR2 YFSETQ. CDR3 length equals 14 residues.

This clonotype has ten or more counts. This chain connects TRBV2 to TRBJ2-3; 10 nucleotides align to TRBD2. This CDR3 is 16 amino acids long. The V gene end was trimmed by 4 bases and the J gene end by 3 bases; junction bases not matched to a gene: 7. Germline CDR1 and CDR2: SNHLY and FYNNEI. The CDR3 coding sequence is TGTGCCAGCAGTGTTGGCACTAGCGGGAAGACAGATACGCAGTATTTT. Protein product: CASSVGTSGKTDTQYF.

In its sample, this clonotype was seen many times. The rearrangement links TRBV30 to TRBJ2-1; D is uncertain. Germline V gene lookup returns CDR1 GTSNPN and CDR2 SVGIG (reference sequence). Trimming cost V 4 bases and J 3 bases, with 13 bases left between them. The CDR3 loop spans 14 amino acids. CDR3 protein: CAWTVGLLYNEQFF. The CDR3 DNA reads TGTGCCTGGACAGTAGGGCTACTCTACAATGAGCAGTTCTTC.

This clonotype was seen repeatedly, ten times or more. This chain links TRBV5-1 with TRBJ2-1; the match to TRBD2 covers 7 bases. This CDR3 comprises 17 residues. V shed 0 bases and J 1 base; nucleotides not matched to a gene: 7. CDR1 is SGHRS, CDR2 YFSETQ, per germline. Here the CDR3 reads CASSLGGSDFSYNEQFF. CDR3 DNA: TGCGCCAGCAGCTTGGGCGGGAGCGACTTTTCCTACAATGAGCAGTTCTTC.

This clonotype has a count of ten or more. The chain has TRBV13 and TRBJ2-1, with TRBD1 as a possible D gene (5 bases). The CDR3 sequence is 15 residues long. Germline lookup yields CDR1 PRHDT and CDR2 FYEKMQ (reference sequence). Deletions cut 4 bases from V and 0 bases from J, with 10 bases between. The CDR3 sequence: CASSSHDSSYNEQFF. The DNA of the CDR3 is TGTGCCAGCAGCTCCCATGACAGCTCCTACAATGAGCAGTTCTTC.

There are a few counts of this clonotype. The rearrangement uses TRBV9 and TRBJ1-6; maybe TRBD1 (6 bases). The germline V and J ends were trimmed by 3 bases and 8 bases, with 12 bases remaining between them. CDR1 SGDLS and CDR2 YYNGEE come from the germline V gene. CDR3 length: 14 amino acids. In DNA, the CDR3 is TGTGCCAGCAGCGGACAGGTCACGGATTCACCCCTCCACTTT. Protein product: CASSGQVTDSPLHF.

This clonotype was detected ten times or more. The CDR3, as DNA: TGTGCCAGCAGCTTTCAGGGAGGAAGGTCCCACGAGCAGTACTTC. Encoded protein: CASSFQGGRSHEQYF. The chain combines TRBV5-4 with TRBJ2-7, with D tentatively TRBD2 (6 bases). V gave up 2 bases and J gave up 5 bases, with 17 bases separating them. The V gene's germline CDR1 is SGHNT and CDR2 YYREEE (reference sequence). The CDR3 has 15 residues.

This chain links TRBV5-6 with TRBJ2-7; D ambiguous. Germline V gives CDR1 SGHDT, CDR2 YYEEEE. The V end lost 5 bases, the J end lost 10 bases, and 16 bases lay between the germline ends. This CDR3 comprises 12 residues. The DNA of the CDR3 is TGTGCCAGCAGGAAGGCTGGCCGAGTTCAGTACTTC. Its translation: CASRKAGRVQYF.

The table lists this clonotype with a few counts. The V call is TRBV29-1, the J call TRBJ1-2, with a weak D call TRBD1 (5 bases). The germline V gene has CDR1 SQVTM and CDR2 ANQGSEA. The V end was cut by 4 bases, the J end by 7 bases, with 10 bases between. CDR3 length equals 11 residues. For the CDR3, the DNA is TGCAGCGTTGTGGGGGGTTCTGGCTACACCTTC. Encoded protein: CSVVGGSGYTF.

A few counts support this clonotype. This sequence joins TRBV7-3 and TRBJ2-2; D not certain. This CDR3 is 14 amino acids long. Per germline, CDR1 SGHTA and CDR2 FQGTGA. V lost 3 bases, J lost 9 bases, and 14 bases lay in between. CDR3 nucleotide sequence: TGTGCCAGCAGCTTGCATGGGCCCGGCAGGGAGCTGTTTTTT. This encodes CASSLHGPGRELFF.

The CDR3 loop reads CASSYGTTPFSTDTQYF. The CDR3 DNA reads TGTGCCAGCAGCTACGGGACCACACCCTTTAGCACAGATACGCAGTATTTT. The chain is built from TRBV11-3 and TRBJ2-3; possibly TRBD1 or TRBD2 for D (5 bases each). The CDR3 is 17 residues long. CDR1 and CDR2 (germline): SGHNT, YENEEA. Deletions cut 4 bases from V and 0 bases from J, with 17 bases between. The variable domain in full, completed from reference TRBV11-3 and TRBJ2-3, reads EAGVVQSPRYKIIEKKQPVAFWCNPISGHNTLYWYLQNLGQGPELLIRYENEEAVDDSQLPKDRFSAERLKGVDSTLKIQPAELGDSAVYLCASSYGTTPFSTDTQYFGPGTRLTVL.

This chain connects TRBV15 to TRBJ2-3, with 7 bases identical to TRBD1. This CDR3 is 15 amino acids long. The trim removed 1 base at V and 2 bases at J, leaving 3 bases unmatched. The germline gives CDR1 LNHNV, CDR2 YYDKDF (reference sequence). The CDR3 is CATSRGTGNTDTQYF. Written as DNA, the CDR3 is TGTGCCACCAGCAGAGGGACAGGCAACACAGATACGCAGTATTTT.

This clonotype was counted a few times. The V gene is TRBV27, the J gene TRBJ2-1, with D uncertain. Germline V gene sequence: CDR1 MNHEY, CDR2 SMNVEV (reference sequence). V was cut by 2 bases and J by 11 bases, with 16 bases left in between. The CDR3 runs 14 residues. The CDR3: CASSLITPSNQQFF. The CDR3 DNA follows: TGTGCCAGCAGTTTAATAACCCCGTCGAACCAGCAGTTCTTC.

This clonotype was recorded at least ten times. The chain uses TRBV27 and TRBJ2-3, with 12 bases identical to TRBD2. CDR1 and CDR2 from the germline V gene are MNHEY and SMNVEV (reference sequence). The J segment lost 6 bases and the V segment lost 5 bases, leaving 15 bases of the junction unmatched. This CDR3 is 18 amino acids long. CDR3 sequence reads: CASSPQLGTSGFSDTQYF. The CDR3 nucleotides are TGTGCCAGCAGTCCGCAACTGGGGACTAGCGGGTTCAGTGATACGCAGTATTTT.

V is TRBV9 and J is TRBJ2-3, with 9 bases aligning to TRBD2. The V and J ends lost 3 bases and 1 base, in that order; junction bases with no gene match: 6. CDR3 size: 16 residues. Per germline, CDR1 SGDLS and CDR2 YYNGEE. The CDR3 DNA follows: TGTGCCAGCAGCGAGGGGGTAGCGGGAGGCACAGATACGCAGTATTTT. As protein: CASSEGVAGGTDTQYF.

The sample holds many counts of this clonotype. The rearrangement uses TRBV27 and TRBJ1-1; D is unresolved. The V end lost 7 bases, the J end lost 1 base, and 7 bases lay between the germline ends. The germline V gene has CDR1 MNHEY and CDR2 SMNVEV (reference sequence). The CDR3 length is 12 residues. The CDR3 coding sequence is TGTGCCAGCATCCGGGGGAACACTGAAGCTTTCTTT. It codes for CASIRGNTEAFF.

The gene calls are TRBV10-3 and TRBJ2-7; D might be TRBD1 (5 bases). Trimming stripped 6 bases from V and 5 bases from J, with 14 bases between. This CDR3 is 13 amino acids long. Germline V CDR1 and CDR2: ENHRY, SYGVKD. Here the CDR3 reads CAISAGPSNEQYF. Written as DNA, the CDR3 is TGTGCCATCAGCGCAGGGCCGTCCAACGAGCAGTACTTC.

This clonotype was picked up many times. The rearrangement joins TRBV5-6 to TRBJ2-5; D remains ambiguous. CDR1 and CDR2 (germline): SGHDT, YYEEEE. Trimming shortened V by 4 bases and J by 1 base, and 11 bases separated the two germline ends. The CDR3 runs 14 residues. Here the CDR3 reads CASSQPTPQETQYF. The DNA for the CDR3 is TGTGCCAGCAGCCAACCGACACCCCAAGAGACCCAGTACTTC.

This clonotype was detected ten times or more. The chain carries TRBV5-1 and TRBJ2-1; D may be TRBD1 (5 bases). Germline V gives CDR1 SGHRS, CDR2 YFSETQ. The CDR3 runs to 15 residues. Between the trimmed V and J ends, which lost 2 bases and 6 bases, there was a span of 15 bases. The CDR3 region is CASSFEGVLTNEQFF. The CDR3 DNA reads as TGCGCCAGCAGCTTCGAAGGGGTGCTCACCAATGAGCAGTTCTTC.

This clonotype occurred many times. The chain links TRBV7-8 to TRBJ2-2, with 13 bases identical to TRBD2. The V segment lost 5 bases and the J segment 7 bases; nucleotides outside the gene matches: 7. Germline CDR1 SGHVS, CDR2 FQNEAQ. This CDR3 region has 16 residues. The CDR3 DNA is TGTGCCAGCAGCCCCCGGACTAGCGGGAGTGGCGGGGAGCTGTTTTTT. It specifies CASSPRTSGSGGELFF.

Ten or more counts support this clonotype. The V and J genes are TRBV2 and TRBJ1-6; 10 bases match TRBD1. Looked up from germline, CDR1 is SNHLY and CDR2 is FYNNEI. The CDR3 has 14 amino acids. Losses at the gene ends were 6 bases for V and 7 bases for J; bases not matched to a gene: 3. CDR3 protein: CASRGQGQNSPLHF. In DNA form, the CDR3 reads TGTGCCAGCAGGGGACAGGGGCAGAATTCACCCCTCCACTTT.

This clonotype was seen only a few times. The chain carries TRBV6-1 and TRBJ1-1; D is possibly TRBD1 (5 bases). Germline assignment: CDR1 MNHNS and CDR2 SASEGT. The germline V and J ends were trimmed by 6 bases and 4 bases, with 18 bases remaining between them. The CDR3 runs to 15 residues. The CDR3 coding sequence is TGTGCCAGCAGGCACGGGGGAGGTCTGTCCACTGAAGCTTTCTTT. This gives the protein CASRHGGGLSTEAFF.

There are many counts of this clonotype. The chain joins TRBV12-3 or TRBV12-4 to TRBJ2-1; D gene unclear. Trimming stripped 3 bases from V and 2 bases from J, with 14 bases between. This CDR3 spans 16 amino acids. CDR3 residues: CASSLWVVGPYNEQFF. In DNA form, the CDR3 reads TGTGCCAGCAGTTTGTGGGTAGTAGGTCCCTACAATGAGCAGTTCTTC.

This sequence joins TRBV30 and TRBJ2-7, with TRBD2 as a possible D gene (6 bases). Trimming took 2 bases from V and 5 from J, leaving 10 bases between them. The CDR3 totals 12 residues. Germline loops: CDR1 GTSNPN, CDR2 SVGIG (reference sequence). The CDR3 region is CAWSMTGDEQYF. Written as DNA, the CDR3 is TGTGCCTGGAGTATGACGGGGGACGAGCAGTACTTC.

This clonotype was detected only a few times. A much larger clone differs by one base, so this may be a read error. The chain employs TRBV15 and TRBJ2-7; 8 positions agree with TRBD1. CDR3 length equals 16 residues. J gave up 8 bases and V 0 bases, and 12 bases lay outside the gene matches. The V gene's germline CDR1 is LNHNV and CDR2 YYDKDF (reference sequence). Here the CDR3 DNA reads TGTGCCACCAGCAGAGATCAGACAGGGGAGGTCGCCCAGCAGTACTTC. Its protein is CATSRDQTGEVAQQYF.

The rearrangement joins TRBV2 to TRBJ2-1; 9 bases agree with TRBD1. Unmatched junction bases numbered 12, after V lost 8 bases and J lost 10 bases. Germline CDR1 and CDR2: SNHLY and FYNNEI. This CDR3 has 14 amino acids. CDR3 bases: TGTGCCAGCTCAGACGGGGACAGGGTGTTCGAGCAGTTCTTC. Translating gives CASSDGDRVFEQFF.

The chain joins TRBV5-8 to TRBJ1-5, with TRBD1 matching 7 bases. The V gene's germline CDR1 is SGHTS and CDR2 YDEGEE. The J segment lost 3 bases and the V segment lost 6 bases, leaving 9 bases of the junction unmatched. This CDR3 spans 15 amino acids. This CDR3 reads CASNPGTANNQPQHF. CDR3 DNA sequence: TGTGCCAGCAACCCAGGGACAGCAAACAATCAGCCCCAGCATTTT.

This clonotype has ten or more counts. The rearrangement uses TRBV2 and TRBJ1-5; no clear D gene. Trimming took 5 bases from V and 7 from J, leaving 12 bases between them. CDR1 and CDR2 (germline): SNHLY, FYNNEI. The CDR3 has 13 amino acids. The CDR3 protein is CASSQGKRQPQHF. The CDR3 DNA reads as TGTGCCAGCAGTCAAGGGAAAAGACAGCCCCAGCATTTT.

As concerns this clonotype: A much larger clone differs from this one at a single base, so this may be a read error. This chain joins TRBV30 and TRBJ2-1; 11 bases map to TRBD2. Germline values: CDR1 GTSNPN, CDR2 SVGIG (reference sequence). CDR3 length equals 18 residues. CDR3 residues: CAWSAGTSGRRSYNGQFF. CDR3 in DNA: TGTGCCTGGAGCGCAGGGACTAGCGGAAGGAGGTCCTACAATGGGCAGTTCTTC. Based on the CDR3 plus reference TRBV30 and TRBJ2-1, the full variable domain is SQTIHQWPATLVQPVGSPLSLECTVEGTSNPNLYWYRQAAGRGLQLLFYSVGIGQISSEVPQNLSASRPQDRQFILSSKKLLLSDSGFYLCAWSAGTSGRRSYNGQFFGPGTRLTVL.

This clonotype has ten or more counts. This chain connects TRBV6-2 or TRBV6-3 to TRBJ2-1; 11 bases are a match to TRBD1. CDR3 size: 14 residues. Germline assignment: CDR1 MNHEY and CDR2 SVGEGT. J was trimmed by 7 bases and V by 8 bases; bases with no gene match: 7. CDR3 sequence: CASVDRGLRNEQFF. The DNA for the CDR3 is TGTGCCAGCGTGGACAGGGGGCTTCGAAATGAGCAGTTCTTC.